The entry that follows covers one T cell receptor (beta chain) sequence. This specimen belongs to a study of CD8 T cells in Susac syndrome. Overall study: Intravenous immunoglobulin alone or corticosteroids were being given to patients with Susac syndrome at blood draw, unless they were therapy-naive.

Recently defined diagnostic criteria classed the Susac syndrome patients as definite or probable. CD8+ and CD4+ T cells were negatively isolated; TEMRA cells were FACS-enriched. RNA totalling roughly 0.45 to 1 ug underwent reverse transcription with random hexamers. TCRdb reprocessed the immunoSEQ multiplex PCR reads with MiXCR, giving one entry per CDR3 protein. The table lists about 190,000 distinct CDR3 sequences, approximately 95% of them singletons. V was pared by 6 bases and J by 1 base, with 19 bases between. The CDR3 has 16 amino acids. Looked up from germline, CDR1 is DFQATT and CDR2 is SNEGSKA (reference sequence).

The specimen was CD8+ T cells from PBMCs. The genes are TRBV20-1 and TRBJ2-4, with D unresolved. This receptor was taken from a human donor with Susac syndrome. DNA of the CDR3: TGCAGTGCAACCAAGGGCGGATTGGGGGCCAAAAACATTCAGTACTTC. Translating it yields CSATKGGLGAKNIQYF.